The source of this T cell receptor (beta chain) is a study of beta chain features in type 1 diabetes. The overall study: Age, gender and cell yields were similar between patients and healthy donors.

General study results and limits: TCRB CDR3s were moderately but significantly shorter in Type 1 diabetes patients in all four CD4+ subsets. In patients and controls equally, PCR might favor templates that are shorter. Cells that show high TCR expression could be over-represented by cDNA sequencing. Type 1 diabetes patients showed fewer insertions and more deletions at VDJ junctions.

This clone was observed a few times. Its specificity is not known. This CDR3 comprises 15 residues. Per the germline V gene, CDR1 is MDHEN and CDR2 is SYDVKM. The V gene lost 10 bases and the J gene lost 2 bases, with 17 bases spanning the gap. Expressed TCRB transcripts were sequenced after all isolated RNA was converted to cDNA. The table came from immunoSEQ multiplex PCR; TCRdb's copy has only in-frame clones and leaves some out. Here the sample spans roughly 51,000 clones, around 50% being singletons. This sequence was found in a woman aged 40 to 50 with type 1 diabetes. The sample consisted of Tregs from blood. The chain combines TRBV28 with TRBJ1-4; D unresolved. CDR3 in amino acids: CAIESRGRTNEKLFF. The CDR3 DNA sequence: TGTGCCATTGAGTCCCGGGGAAGGACTAATGAAAAACTGTTTTTT.